A selection of T cell receptor beta chains follows, all from one sample in a study of blood T cell repertoires in COVID-19. Sequencing used immunoSEQ multiplex PCR; TCRdb keeps in-frame clones, though not all of them. The table includes under 60,000 clones, approximately 87% detected once. Sequencing used peripheral blood. The receptors stem from a woman aged 60 to 75 with COVID-19, enrolled during active disease. Each CDR3 is given with its conserved first and last residue. The D gene is left open where the match is weak. Size values are once, few and many counts, or a class for expanded clones, and some rows have none.

J gene | D gene | clone size | V gene | CDR3 protein | CDR3 DNA
TRBJ2-7 | NA | NA | TRBV7-8 | CASSPPTYEQYF | TGTGCCAGCAGCCCGCCGACTTACGAGCAGTACTTC
TRBJ2-3 | TRBD2 | NA | TRBV28 | CASRQTSGRIYTQYF | TGTGCCAGCAGACAGACTAGCGGGAGAATATATACGCAGTATTTT
TRBJ1-5 | NA | once | TRBV6-2/TRBV6-3 | CASSYSKGAQHF | TGTGCCAGCAGTTACTCGAAAGGAGCCCAGCATTTT
TRBJ1-5 | NA | NA | TRBV30 | CAWSVGRRDQPQHF | TGTGCCTGGAGTGTGGGGCGAAGGGATCAGCCCCAGCATTTT
TRBJ1-6 | NA | NA | TRBV6-5 | CASSTSSYNSPLHF | TGTGCCAGCAGTACGAGCTCCTATAATTCACCCCTCCACTTT
TRBJ1-5 | TRBD1 | NA | TRBV10-3 | CAIKPGQDQPQHF | TGTGCCATCAAGCCGGGACAGGATCAGCCCCAGCATTTT
TRBJ2-1 | TRBD2 | NA | TRBV27 | CASSPRTSGIFGSYNEQFF | TGTGCCAGCAGTCCCCGGACTAGCGGGATCTTCGGTTCCTACAATGAGCAGTTCTTC
TRBJ1-2 | NA | NA | TRBV28 | CATNPGFYGYTF | TGTGCCACTAATCCAGGGTTCTATGGCTACACCTTC
TRBJ2-3 | TRBD2 | NA | TRBV29-1 | CSVVRPSSGVTDTQYF | TGCAGCGTTGTAAGGCCGTCTAGCGGAGTTACAGATACGCAGTATTTT
TRBJ2-1 | TRBD2 | NA | TRBV18 | CASSPPSSGLNEQFF | TGTGCCAGCTCACCACCCTCTAGCGGGTTGAATGAGCAGTTCTTC
TRBJ2-6 | TRBD1 | NA | TRBV11-3 | CASNYRTGGSGANVLTF | TGTGCCAGCAACTACAGGACAGGGGGTTCAGGGGCCAACGTCCTGACTTTC
TRBJ1-1 | NA | NA | TRBV7-3 | CASSRGRGNTEAFF | TGTGCCAGCAGTAGAGGCAGGGGGAACACTGAAGCTTTCTTT
TRBJ1-3 | TRBD1 | few | TRBV5-1 | CASSLGGTGTGNTIYF | TGCGCCAGCAGCTTGGGGGGGACAGGGACTGGAAACACCATATATTTT
TRBJ2-2 | NA | NA | TRBV29-1 | CSVGFVGLDTGELFF | TGCAGCGTTGGATTTGTGGGGCTGGACACCGGGGAGCTGTTTTTT
TRBJ2-7 | TRBD1 | few | TRBV28 | CASSSAQGASYYEQYF | TGTGCCAGCAGTTCAGCCCAGGGGGCGTCTTACTACGAGCAGTACTTC
TRBJ1-6 | NA | NA | TRBV6-5 | CASSPNSYNSPLHF | TGTGCCAGCAGCCCAAACTCCTATAATTCACCCCTCCACTTT
TRBJ1-2 | NA | NA | TRBV2 | CASSEGLGLGRTYYGYTF | TGTGCCAGCAGTGAAGGGTTGGGGTTGGGGAGAACGTACTATGGCTACACCTTC
TRBJ1-5 | TRBD1 | NA | TRBV27 | CASRGQGGNQPQHF | TGTGCCAGCAGGGGACAGGGTGGAAATCAGCCCCAGCATTTT
TRBJ1-6 | NA | once | TRBV2 | CASMYARTNSPLHF | TGTGCCAGCATGTATGCCAGGACAAATTCACCCCTCCACTTT
TRBJ1-2 | NA | NA | TRBV7-2 | CASSSQGILGYTF | TGTGCCAGCAGCTCGCAGGGGATTCTCGGCTACACCTTC
TRBJ2-5 | TRBD1 | NA | TRBV5-6 | CASSLLGTGFGETQYF | TGTGCCAGCAGCTTGTTGGGGACAGGGTTTGGAGAGACCCAGTACTTC
TRBJ2-1 | NA | NA | TRBV9 | CASSVALAKTDNEQFF | TGTGCCAGCAGCGTAGCACTAGCAAAAACAGACAATGAGCAGTTCTTC
TRBJ1-4 | NA | NA | TRBV18 | CASSSAGEKLFF | TGTGCCAGCTCATCCGCCGGGGAAAAACTGTTTTTT
TRBJ2-3 | NA | NA | TRBV4-1 | CASALQQKLTDTQYF | TGCGCCAGCGCCTTACAACAGAAGCTCACAGATACGCAGTATTTT
TRBJ2-7 | NA | NA | TRBV19 | CASSFSAGPLLEQYF | TGTGCCAGTAGTTTCTCGGCAGGCCCTCTTCTCGAGCAGTACTTC
TRBJ2-7 | TRBD1 | once | TRBV29-1 | CSVGWVSGTGDTYEQYF | TGCAGCGTTGGCTGGGTATCCGGGACAGGAGATACCTACGAGCAGTACTTC
TRBJ1-5 | TRBD1 | NA | TRBV28 | CASSLFFGDRKNQPQHF | TGTGCCAGCAGTTTATTTTTTGGGGACAGAAAAAATCAGCCCCAGCATTTT
TRBJ2-3 | TRBD2 | NA | TRBV4-1 | CASSQDNWTGGITQYF | TGCGCCAGCAGCCAAGATAACTGGACGGGAGGAATTACGCAGTATTTT
TRBJ1-2 | NA | NA | TRBV3-1/TRBV3-2 | CASSHRYGYTF | TGTGCCAGCAGCCACCGGTATGGCTACACCTTC
TRBJ1-2 | NA | NA | TRBV20-1 | CSASGTGLNYGYTF | TGCAGTGCTAGTGGGACGGGACTTAACTATGGCTACACCTTC
TRBJ2-1 | TRBD2 | few | TRBV10-1 | CASRTLKEREGRNEQFF | TGCGCCAGCAGGACCCTTAAGGAGCGGGAGGGCCGGAATGAGCAGTTCTTC
TRBJ1-2 | NA | NA | TRBV6-6 | CASDRSRGGYTF | TGTGCCAGCGACCGGAGTAGGGGCGGCTACACCTTC
TRBJ1-1 | NA | NA | TRBV28 | CASSSGENTEAFF | TGTGCCAGCAGTTCAGGGGAGAACACTGAAGCTTTCTTT
TRBJ2-2 | NA | NA | TRBV14 | CASSQVGSGIGELFF | TGTGCCAGCAGCCAAGTGGGGAGCGGAATCGGGGAGCTGTTTTTT
TRBJ2-7 | TRBD2 | NA | TRBV28 | CASSFRGLAGKQYF | TGTGCCAGCAGTTTTAGGGGACTAGCGGGAAAGCAGTACTTC
TRBJ1-6 | NA | once | TRBV5-1 | CASSLGFGTNSPLHF | TGCGCCAGCAGCTTGGGTTTCGGGACAAATTCACCCCTCCACTTT
TRBJ1-5 | TRBD1 | NA | TRBV30 | CAWSVRGTGSQPQHF | TGTGCCTGGAGTGTACGTGGGACAGGGAGTCAGCCCCAGCATTTT
TRBJ1-2 | NA | NA | TRBV19 | CASTIGLNYGYTF | TGTGCCAGTACCATCGGACTTAACTATGGCTACACCTTC
TRBJ2-7 | TRBD1 | once | TRBV25-1 | CASSARDREDEQYF | TGTGCCAGCAGTGCCAGGGACAGGGAAGACGAGCAGTACTTC
TRBJ1-5 | TRBD1 | NA | TRBV6-2/TRBV6-3 | CASSYGGGGGYQPQHF | TGTGCCAGCAGTTACGGAGGGGGCGGTGGGTATCAGCCCCAGCATTTT
TRBJ1-1 | TRBD1 | NA | TRBV29-1 | CSVDGQGGPTEAFF | TGCAGCGTTGACGGACAGGGAGGGCCTACTGAAGCTTTCTTT
TRBJ2-5 | NA | NA | TRBV19 | CASSIVFGRGGQETQYF | TGTGCCAGTAGTATAGTGTTCGGCAGGGGCGGCCAAGAGACCCAGTACTTC
TRBJ1-5 | TRBD1 | NA | TRBV4-2 | CASSQGLGQGVQPQHF | TGTGCCAGCAGCCAGGGTCTGGGGCAGGGGGTTCAGCCCCAGCATTTT
TRBJ2-2 | NA | NA | TRBV27 | CACRSAKQGITGELFF | TGTGCCTGCAGATCTGCCAAACAGGGTATCACCGGGGAGCTGTTTTTT
TRBJ2-7 | TRBD2 | NA | TRBV3-1/TRBV3-2 | CASSYSGSSYEQYF | TGTGCCAGCAGCTATAGCGGGAGCTCCTACGAGCAGTACTTC
TRBJ2-4 | TRBD1 | NA | TRBV2 | CASRGTGTDIQYF | TGTGCCAGCAGGGGGACAGGGACAGACATTCAGTACTTC
TRBJ1-1 | TRBD1 | NA | TRBV19 | CASSIRDRGRGLSTEAFF | TGTGCCAGTAGTATAAGGGACAGGGGACGCGGATTAAGCACTGAAGCTTTCTTT
TRBJ1-5 | NA | NA | TRBV28 | CASSSEVDQPQHF | TGTGCCAGCAGTTCGGAGGTCGATCAGCCCCAGCATTTT